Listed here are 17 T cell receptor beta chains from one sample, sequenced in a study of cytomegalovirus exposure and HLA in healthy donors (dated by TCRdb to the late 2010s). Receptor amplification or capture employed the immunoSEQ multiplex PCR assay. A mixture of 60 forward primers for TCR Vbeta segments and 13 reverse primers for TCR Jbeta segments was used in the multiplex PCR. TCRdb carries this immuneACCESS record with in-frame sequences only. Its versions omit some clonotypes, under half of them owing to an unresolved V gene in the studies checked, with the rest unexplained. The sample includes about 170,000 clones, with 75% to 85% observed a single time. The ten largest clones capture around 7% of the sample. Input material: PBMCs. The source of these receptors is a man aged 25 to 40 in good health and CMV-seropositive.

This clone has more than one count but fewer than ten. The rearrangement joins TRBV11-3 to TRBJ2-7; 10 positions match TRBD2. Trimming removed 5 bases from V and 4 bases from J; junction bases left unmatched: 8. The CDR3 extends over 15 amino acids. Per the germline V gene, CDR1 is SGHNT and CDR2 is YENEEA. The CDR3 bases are TGTGCCAGCAGCCCACGGACTAGCGGAGTATACGAGCAGTACTTC. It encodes CASSPRTSGVYEQYF.

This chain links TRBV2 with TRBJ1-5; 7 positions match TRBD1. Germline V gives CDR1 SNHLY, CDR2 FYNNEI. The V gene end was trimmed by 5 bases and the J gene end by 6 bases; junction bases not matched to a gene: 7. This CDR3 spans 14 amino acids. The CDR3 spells CASSIQGLGQPQHF. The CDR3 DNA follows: TGTGCCAGCAGTATACAGGGGTTGGGTCAGCCCCAGCATTTT.

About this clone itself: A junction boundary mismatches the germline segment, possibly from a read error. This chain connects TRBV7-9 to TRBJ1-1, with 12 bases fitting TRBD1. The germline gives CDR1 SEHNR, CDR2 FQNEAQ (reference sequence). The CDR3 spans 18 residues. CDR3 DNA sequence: TGTTCCAGCAGCGACCGGGACAGGGGGCGGGGGTTCGGCACTGAAGCTTTCTTT. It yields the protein CSSSDRDRGRGFGTEAFF.

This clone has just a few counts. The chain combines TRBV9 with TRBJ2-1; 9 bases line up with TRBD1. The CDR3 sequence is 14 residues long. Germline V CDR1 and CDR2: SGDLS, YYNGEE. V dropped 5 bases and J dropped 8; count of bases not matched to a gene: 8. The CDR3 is CASRPGTGGDEQFF. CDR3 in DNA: TGTGCCAGCAGGCCAGGAACAGGGGGCGATGAGCAGTTCTTC. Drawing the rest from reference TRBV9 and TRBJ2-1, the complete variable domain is DSGVTQTPKHLITATGQRVTLRCSPRSGDLSVYWYQQSLDQGLQFLIQYYNGEERAKGNILERFSAQQFPDLHSELNLSSLELGDSALYFCASRPGTGGDEQFFGPGTRLTVL.

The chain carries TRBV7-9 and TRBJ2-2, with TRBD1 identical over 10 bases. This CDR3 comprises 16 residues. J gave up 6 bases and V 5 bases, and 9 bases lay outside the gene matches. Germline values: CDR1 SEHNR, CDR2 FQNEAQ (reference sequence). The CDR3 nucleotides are TGTGCCAGCAGCCCGGTAGGGACAGGGGTCGCCGGGGAGCTGTTTTTT. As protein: CASSPVGTGVAGELFF.

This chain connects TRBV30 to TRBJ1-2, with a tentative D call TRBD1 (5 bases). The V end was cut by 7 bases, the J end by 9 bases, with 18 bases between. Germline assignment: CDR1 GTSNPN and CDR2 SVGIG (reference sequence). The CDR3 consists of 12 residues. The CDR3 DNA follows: TGTGCCTCAGATCGGGACTCCATCAGCTACACCTTC. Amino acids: CASDRDSISYTF.

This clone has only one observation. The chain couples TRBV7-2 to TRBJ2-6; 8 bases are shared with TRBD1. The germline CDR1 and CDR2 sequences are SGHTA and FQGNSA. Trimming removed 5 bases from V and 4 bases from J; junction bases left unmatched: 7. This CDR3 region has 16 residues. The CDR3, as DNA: TGTGCCAGCAGCCCTACAGGGGGTTCGGGGGCCAACGTCCTGACTTTC. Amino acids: CASSPTGGSGANVLTF.

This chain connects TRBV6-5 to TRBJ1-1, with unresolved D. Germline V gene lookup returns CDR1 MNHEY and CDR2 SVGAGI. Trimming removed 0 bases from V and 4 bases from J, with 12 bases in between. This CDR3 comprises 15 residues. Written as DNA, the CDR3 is TGTGCCAGCAGTTACTCTCTTTCCTGGAGCACTGAAGCTTTCTTT. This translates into CASSYSLSWSTEAFF.

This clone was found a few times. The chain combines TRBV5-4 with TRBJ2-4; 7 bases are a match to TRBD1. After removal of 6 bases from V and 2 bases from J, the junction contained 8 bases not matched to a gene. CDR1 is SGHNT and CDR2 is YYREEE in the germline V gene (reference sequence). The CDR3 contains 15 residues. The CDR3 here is CASIDDRDPKNIQYF. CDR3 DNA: TGTGCCAGCATCGATGACAGGGATCCCAAAAACATTCAGTACTTC.

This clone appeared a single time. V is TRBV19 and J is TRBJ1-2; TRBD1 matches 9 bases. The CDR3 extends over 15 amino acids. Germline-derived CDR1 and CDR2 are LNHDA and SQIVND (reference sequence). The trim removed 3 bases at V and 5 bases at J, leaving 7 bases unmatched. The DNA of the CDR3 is TGTGCCAGTAGTATTAGACAGGGGGAGTCGTATGGCTACACCTTC. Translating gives CASSIRQGESYGYTF.

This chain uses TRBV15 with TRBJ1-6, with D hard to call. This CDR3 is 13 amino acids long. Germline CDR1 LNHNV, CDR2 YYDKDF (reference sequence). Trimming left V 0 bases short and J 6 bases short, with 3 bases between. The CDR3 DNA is TGTGCCACCAGCAGAGATAGTAATTCACCCCTCCACTTT. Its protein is CATSRDSNSPLHF.

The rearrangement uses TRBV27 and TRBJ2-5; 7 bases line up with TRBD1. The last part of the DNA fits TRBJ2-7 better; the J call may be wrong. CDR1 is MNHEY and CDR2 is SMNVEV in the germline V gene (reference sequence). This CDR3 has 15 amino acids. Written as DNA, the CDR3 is TGTGCCAGCAGTCCGTTACGTAGGGCAGGGGGCGAGCAGTACTTC. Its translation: CASSPLRRAGGEQYF.

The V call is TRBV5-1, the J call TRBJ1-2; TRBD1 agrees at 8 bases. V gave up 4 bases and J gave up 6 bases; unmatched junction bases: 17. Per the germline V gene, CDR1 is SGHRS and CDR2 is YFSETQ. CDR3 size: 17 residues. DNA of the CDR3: TGCGCCAGCAGCCACGAGAGGACAGGGTTTCGTCTGAATGGCTACACCTTC. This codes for CASSHERTGFRLNGYTF.

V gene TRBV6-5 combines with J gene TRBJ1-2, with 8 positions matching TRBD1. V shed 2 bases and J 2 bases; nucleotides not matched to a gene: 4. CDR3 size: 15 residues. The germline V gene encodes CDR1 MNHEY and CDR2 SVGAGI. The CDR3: CASSYAGTGNYGYTF. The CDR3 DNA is TGTGCCAGCAGTTACGCCGGGACAGGAAACTATGGCTACACCTTC.

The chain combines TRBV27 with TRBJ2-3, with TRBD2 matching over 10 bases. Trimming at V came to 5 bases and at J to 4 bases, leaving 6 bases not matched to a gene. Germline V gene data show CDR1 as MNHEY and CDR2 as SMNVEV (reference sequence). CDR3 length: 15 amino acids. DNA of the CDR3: TGTGCCAGCAGTCCATTAGCGGGAGGACCAGATACGCAGTATTTT. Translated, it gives CASSPLAGGPDTQYF.

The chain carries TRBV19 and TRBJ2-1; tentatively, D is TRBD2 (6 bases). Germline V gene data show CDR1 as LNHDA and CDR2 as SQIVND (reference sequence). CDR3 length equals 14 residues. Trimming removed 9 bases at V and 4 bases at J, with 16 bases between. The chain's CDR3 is CARAHVGGYNEQFF. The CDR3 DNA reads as TGTGCCAGAGCCCACGTTGGAGGGTACAATGAGCAGTTCTTC.

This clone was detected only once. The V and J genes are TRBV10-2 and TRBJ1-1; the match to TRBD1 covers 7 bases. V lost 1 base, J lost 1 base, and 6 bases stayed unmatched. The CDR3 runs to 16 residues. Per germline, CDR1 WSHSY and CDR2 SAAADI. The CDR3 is CASSEFRTGPNTEAFF. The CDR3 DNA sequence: TGCGCCAGCAGTGAGTTCCGGACAGGCCCGAACACTGAAGCTTTCTTT.